This T cell receptor beta chain appears in the sequencing data of a study of T cell clonotyping in hematopoietic cell transplantation. Overall study results and limits: Pathologically expanded recipient clonotypes increased progressively from day 30 to day 180 as diversity fell. CD4 and CD8 repertoire contributions could not be separated without sorting. Higher Inverse Simpson Index values in graft donor and pretransplant recipient predicted broader posttransplant TCR diversity. Few recipient clonotypes overlapped donors; over 97% were de novo at given depth.

This clone was seen a few times. Its antigen is not known. This CDR3 has 15 amino acids. Between the trimmed V and J ends, which lost 2 bases and 2 bases, there was a span of 11 bases. CDR1 LNHDA and CDR2 SQIVND come from the germline V gene (reference sequence). Measured with immunoSEQ multiplex PCR; TCRdb has only the in-frame clones, and not every one. The sample contains 3,500 to 4,500 clones, approximately 20% of which appear only once. The source of this sequence is a male patient aged 50 to 59 who had an allogeneic stem cell transplant from a related donor, so the T cells may come from the graft donor. Some clones in this sample may be carry-over from other donors' samples. The chain has TRBV19 and TRBJ2-3; D unresolved. The material sequenced was peripheral blood mononuclear cells, taken 30 days after allogeneic stem cell transplant. The CDR3 reads CASSIRPNPTDTQYF. Written as DNA, the CDR3 is TGTGCCAGTAGTATAAGGCCAAACCCCACAGATACGCAGTATTTT.